Presented here are 22 T cell receptor beta chains from one specimen sequenced in a study of blood T cell repertoires in COVID-19. Data came from immunoSEQ multiplex PCR; TCRdb stores just in-frame clones and leaves some out. The table has 85,000 to 130,000 clones, over 70% seen once. Material for sequencing was peripheral blood. Receptor source: a man aged 50-59 years with acute or convalescent COVID-19.

The count of this clone is one. The rearrangement uses TRBV5-4 and TRBJ2-1, with 9 bases aligning to TRBD2. Trimming cost V 0 bases and J 2 bases; bases outside gene matches: 0. The CDR3 length is 15 residues. Germline values: CDR1 SGHNT, CDR2 YYREEE (reference sequence). CDR3 region: CASSLVAGAYNEQFF. The CDR3 coding sequence is TGTGCCAGCAGCTTGGTAGCGGGAGCCTACAATGAGCAGTTCTTC.

On this clone itself: One end of the junction does not line up with germline, which may come from a read error. J is TRBJ2-4 and V is TRBV24-1; 7 nucleotides align to TRBD2. This CDR3 region has 13 residues. The germline gives CDR1 KGHDR, CDR2 SFDVKD. The CDR3 spells CATSDVDSGSRFF. The CDR3 nucleotides read TGTGCCACCAGTGACGTTGATAGCGGGTCCCGATTTTTC.

This clone has ten or more counts. The CDR3 protein is CASSLGGGAGSTDTQYF. CDR3 DNA sequence: TGTGCCAGCAGCTTAGGAGGAGGGGCAGGTAGCACAGATACGCAGTATTTT. The J gene is TRBJ2-3, the V gene TRBV7-2; the D gene is possibly TRBD2 (6 bases). From germline, CDR1 is SGHTA and CDR2 FQGNSA. The CDR3 runs to 17 residues. Trimming removed 1 base at V and 0 bases at J, with 14 bases between.

This sequence joins TRBV4-1 and TRBJ2-1; no reliable D call. V was cut by 1 base and J by 2 bases, with 15 bases left in between. From germline, CDR1 is MGHRA and CDR2 YSYEKL. The CDR3 is 17 residues long. The DNA for the CDR3 is TGCGCCAGCAGCCAAGTCGGGTCTGGTAAGGCCTACAATGAGCAGTTCTTC. This translates into CASSQVGSGKAYNEQFF.

The J gene is TRBJ2-1, the V gene TRBV4-1; 7 bases fit TRBD1. J lost 2 bases, V lost 0 bases, and 10 bases had no gene match. Germline V CDR1 and CDR2: MGHRA, YSYEKL. The CDR3 consists of 18 residues. CDR3 region: CASSQDPPETGTYNEQFF. Here the CDR3 DNA reads TGCGCCAGCAGCCAAGATCCCCCCGAGACAGGGACCTACAATGAGCAGTTCTTC.

This chain uses TRBV27 with TRBJ2-5; TRBD1 agrees at 9 bases. J was trimmed by 5 bases and V by 4 bases; bases with no gene match: 5. CDR1 is MNHEY and CDR2 is SMNVEV in the germline V gene (reference sequence). CDR3 length: 14 amino acids. DNA of the CDR3: TGTGCCAGCAGTTCCGGACAGGGGAGGGAGACCCAGTACTTC. Its protein product is CASSSGQGRETQYF.

This chain uses TRBV9 with TRBJ2-3, with 7 positions matching TRBD2. J gave up 4 bases and V 4 bases, and 18 bases lay outside the gene matches. The germline gives CDR1 SGDLS, CDR2 YYNGEE. The CDR3 length is 18 residues. In DNA form, the CDR3 reads TGTGCCAGCAGCCCCTCAACGGGGTACAGACGGGGGGCAGATACGCAGTATTTT. Translating it yields CASSPSTGYRRGADTQYF.

The V gene is TRBV12-3 or TRBV12-4, the J gene TRBJ2-1; tentative D call: TRBD1 (6 bases). Between the trimmed V and J ends, which lost 6 bases and 8 bases, there was a span of 14 bases. This CDR3 spans 13 amino acids. The CDR3 nucleotides read TGTGCCAGCAGAGGGGGTCAGATCCATGAGCAGTTCTTC. Encoded protein: CASRGGQIHEQFF.

This clone has only one observation. The chain's CDR3 is CASSARGSSGANVLTF. The CDR3 nucleotides are TGCGCCAGCAGCGCCCGGGGTTCCTCTGGGGCCAACGTCCTGACTTTC. This rearrangement joins TRBV5-1 to TRBJ2-6, with D perhaps TRBD2 (5 bases). Trimming took off 4 bases at V and 0 bases at J, with 11 bases between the two ends. From germline, CDR1 is SGHRS and CDR2 YFSETQ. The CDR3 covers 16 residues.

This chain connects TRBV5-4 to TRBJ1-2; 10 bases map to TRBD1. Germline V gene lookup returns CDR1 SGHNT and CDR2 YYREEE (reference sequence). The CDR3 covers 15 residues. Trimming at V came to 3 bases and at J to 5 bases, leaving 7 bases not matched to a gene. CDR3 in DNA: TGTGCCAGCAGCTCCCCGGACAGGGGGGGGTATGGCTACACCTTC. Its translation is CASSSPDRGGYGYTF.

This sequence joins TRBV2 and TRBJ2-2; 7 bases are shared with TRBD2. Germline trimming cut 3 bases from V and 1 base from J; bases unmatched to any gene: 2. The CDR3 extends over 15 amino acids. Germline V lookup: CDR1 SNHLY, CDR2 FYNNEI. The CDR3 sequence: CASSESGGNTGELFF. The CDR3 coding sequence is TGTGCCAGCAGTGAGTCGGGAGGGAACACCGGGGAGCTGTTTTTT.

This clone was seen only once. The chain recombines TRBV30 with TRBJ1-5; TRBD1 matches 8 bases. In germline, CDR1 is GTSNPN, CDR2 SVGIG (reference sequence). Trimming removed 2 bases from V and 4 bases from J; junction bases left unmatched: 1. CDR3 length equals 13 residues. CDR3 coding DNA: TGTGCCTGGAGTAACAGGGGGAATCAGCCCCAGCATTTT. It codes for CAWSNRGNQPQHF.

CDR3 residues: CASSFEAGLQETQYF. CDR3 DNA sequence: TGTGCCAGCAGTTTTGAAGCGGGCCTCCAAGAGACCCAGTACTTC. V is TRBV27 and J is TRBJ2-5; D might be TRBD2 (6 bases). The CDR3 extends over 15 amino acids. Germline CDR1 reads MNHEY; CDR2 reads SMNVEV (reference sequence). Deletions cut 3 bases from V and 1 base from J, with 12 bases between.

The J gene is TRBJ1-2, the V gene TRBV11-2; D unclear. Germline V lookup: CDR1 SGHAT, CDR2 FQNNGV. V was trimmed by 5 bases and J by 1 base, leaving 8 bases between them. The CDR3 is 13 amino acids. DNA of the CDR3: TGTGCCAGCAGCCCGGGTAATAACTATGGCTACACCTTC. Its protein is CASSPGNNYGYTF.

V gene TRBV4-1 combines with J gene TRBJ2-7; 9 nucleotides line up with TRBD1. The CDR3 contains 16 residues. Germline V gene sequence: CDR1 MGHRA, CDR2 YSYEKL. V lost 1 base, J lost 2 bases, and 6 bases stayed unmatched. CDR3 nucleotide sequence: TGCGCCAGCAGCCAAGTCGCGGGACAGGGCACCTACGAGCAGTACTTC. Encoded protein: CASSQVAGQGTYEQYF.

The chain couples TRBV28 to TRBJ2-4; the match to TRBD1 covers 12 bases. V lost 3 bases to trimming and J lost 8 bases; unmatched junction nucleotides: 8. This CDR3 comprises 16 residues. From germline, CDR1 is MDHEN and CDR2 SYDVKM. CDR3 nucleotides: TGTGCCAGCAGTTTGCCCGGGACAGGGGGCGCGGACATTCAGTACTTC. This encodes CASSLPGTGGADIQYF.

The V gene is TRBV29-1, the J gene TRBJ2-7; 13 bases align to TRBD2. V lost 5 bases, J lost 4 bases, and 2 bases stayed unmatched. This CDR3 is 13 amino acids long. Germline V lookup: CDR1 SQVTM, CDR2 ANQGSEA. As DNA, the CDR3 is TGCAGCGTTCGGACTAGCGGGAGATACGAGCAGTACTTC. As protein: CSVRTSGRYEQYF.

This chain joins TRBV11-2 and TRBJ2-1; 7 positions match TRBD2. The CDR3 contains 15 residues. Germline values: CDR1 SGHAT, CDR2 FQNNGV. Trimming cost V 8 bases and J 0 bases; bases outside gene matches: 7. CDR3 sequence: CASRPTGGSYNEQFF. In nucleotides, the CDR3 is TGTGCCAGCCGCCCTACGGGGGGCTCCTACAATGAGCAGTTCTTC.

The rearrangement uses TRBV15 and TRBJ2-5; 11 bases map to TRBD2. This CDR3 has 17 residues. V lost 1 base and J lost 5; bases outside the gene matches: 9. Germline lookup yields CDR1 LNHNV and CDR2 YYDKDF (reference sequence). This CDR3 reads CATSRGGTSGVGETQYF. Here the CDR3 DNA reads TGTGCCACCAGCAGAGGGGGGACTAGCGGAGTAGGGGAGACCCAGTACTTC.

V gene TRBV6-5 combines with J gene TRBJ1-2; perhaps TRBD1 as D (5 bases). V dropped 6 bases and J dropped 3 bases, with 14 bases sitting between them. CDR1 and CDR2 from the germline V gene are MNHEY and SVGAGI. The CDR3 covers 14 residues. The CDR3 loop reads CASSPLAGYYGYTF. CDR3 nucleotides: TGTGCCAGCAGCCCCCTGGCAGGGTACTATGGCTACACCTTC.

CDR3 region: CASSFAPGFSPKASYEQYF. The CDR3, as DNA: TGTGCCAGCAGCTTCGCCCCAGGCTTCTCCCCAAAGGCTTCCTACGAGCAGTACTTC. The chain couples TRBV7-9 to TRBJ2-7; D remains ambiguous. The CDR3 spans 19 residues. V dropped 3 bases and J dropped 1 base, with 25 bases sitting between them. Looked up from germline, CDR1 is SEHNR and CDR2 is FQNEAQ (reference sequence).

The chain employs TRBV5-6 and TRBJ2-6; 7 bases match TRBD2. Germline V CDR1 and CDR2: SGHDT, YYEEEE. V gave up 3 bases and J gave up 3 bases; unmatched junction bases: 6. The CDR3 contains 16 residues. CDR3 coding DNA: TGTGCCAGCAGCTGGGGGACTATCGGTGGGGCCAACGTCCTGACTTTC. Its translation is CASSWGTIGGANVLTF.